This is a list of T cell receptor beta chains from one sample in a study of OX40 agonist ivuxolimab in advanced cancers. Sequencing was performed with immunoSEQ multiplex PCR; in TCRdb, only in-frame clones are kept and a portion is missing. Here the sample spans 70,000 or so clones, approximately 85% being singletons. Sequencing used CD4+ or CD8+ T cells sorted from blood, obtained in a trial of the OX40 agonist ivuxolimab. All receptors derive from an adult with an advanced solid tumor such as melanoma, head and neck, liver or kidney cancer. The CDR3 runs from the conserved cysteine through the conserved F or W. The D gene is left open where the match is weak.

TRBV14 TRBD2 CASSHTLAGRGNIQYF
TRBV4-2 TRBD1 CASSLGTGPHVPQHF
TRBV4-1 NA CASSQWRGETQYF
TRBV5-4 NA CASSSRESNQPQHF
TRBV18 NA CASSRRETRELFF
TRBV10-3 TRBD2 CASPGLASYEQYF
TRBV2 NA CASSDGDSNQPQHF
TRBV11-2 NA CASSFLQGGYEQYF
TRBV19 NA CASSINRENTEAFF
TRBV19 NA CASSKREGNTEAFF
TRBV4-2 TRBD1 CASSQGDRGGNQPQHF
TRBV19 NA CASSMIGGPSQEQYF
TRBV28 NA CASSSWTEYEQYF
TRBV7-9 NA CASSSEPRGQKVFLDTIYF
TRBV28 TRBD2 CASSLWTSGSNEQFF
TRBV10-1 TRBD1 CASSESAGGGYTF
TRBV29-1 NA CSVEDFPDTQYF
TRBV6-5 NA CASSYTGTAVYGYTF
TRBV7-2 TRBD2 CASNLRGVRDTQYF
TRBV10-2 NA CASSQQKSAFF
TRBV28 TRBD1 CASSLPGQGSYEQYF
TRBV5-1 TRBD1 CASSLIVAGQGTYNEQFF
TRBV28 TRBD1 CASSDRDRSNTEAFF
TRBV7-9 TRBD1 CASSRTGGYLGQETQYF
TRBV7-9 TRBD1 CASSLDVMGQKIYGYTF
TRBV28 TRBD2 CASSLWIAGVGGETQYF
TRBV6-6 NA CASRHRLQGEQYF
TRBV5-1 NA CASSLETGLQAFF
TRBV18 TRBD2 CASSPTSGSHEQYF
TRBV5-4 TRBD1 CASSRQGKETQYF
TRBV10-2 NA CASSESGEQYF
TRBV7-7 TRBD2 CASSLVAGNNNEQFF
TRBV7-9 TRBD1 CASSYGQGLDNEQFF